This record concerns one T cell receptor (beta chain) sequence. Germline V lookup: CDR1 SGHDT, CDR2 YYEEEE. The CDR3 is made up of 15 amino acids. V lost 1 base to trimming and J lost 5 bases, with 12 bases between them. This sample is part of a study of shared clonotypes between healthy human individuals. The protocol was immunoSEQ multiplex PCR, while the TCRdb copy is restricted to in-frame clones and leaves out a portion. The sample contains 2.3 million or so clones, more than 85% of which appear only once. The source is a man between 18 and 35 years old in good health. Some clones in this sample may be carry-over from other donors' samples. Specimen: naive CD4+ T cells from PBMCs. Subset defined: CD45RA+ positively selected. The rearrangement joins TRBV5-6 to TRBJ2-2; D possibly corresponds to TRBD2 (5 bases). DNA of the CDR3: TGTGCCAGCAGCTTGCGAGGGATAAGGACCGGGGAGCTGTTTTTT. As protein: CASSLRGIRTGELFF.